The text below deals with one TCR beta chain. Trimming took 0 bases from V and 7 from J; bases not matched to a gene: 0. The V gene's germline CDR1 is SGHDT and CDR2 YYEEEE. The CDR3 loop spans 14 amino acids. This record comes from a study of T cell changes during pregnancy in multiple sclerosis. Libraries were prepared by immunoSEQ multiplex PCR; TCRdb keeps only in-frame clonotypes and omits some of them. The table records 57,000 or so clones, roughly 88% of them present only once. The sequence was obtained from a female donor with multiple sclerosis, enrolled in a pregnancy study. The specimen was peripheral blood, collected in the first trimester of pregnancy. The rearrangement joins TRBV5-6 to TRBJ2-5; 13 nucleotides align to TRBD2. The CDR3: CASSLGTSGRTQYF. The CDR3 DNA is TGTGCCAGCAGCTTGGGGACTAGCGGGAGGACCCAGTACTTC. Based on the CDR3 plus reference TRBV5-6 and TRBJ2-5, the full variable domain is DAGVTQSPTHLIKTRGQQVTLRCSPKSGHDTVSWYQQALGQGPQFIFQYYEEEERQRGNFPDRFSGHQFPNYSSELNVNALLLGDSALYLCASSLGTSGRTQYFGPGTRLLVL.